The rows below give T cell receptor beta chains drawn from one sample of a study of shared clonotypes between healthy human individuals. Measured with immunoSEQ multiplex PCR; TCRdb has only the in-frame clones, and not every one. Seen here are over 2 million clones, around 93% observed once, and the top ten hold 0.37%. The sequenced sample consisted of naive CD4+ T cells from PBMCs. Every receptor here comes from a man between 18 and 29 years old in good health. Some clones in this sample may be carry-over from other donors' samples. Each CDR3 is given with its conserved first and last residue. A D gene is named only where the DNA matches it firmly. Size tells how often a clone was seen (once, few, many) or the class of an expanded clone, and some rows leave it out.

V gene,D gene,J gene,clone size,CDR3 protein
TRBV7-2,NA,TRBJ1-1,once,CASSLYNTEAFF
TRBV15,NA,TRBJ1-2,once,CATSRSWAPSGDYGYTF
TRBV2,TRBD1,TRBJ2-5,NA,CASRTGGGETQYF
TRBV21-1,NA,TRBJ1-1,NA,CASRAPDREVTEAFF
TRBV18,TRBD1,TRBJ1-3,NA,CASSPQTGKGNTIYF
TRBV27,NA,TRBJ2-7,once,CASSSRQGTGRPLYEQYF
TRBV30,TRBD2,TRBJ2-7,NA,CAWSVSTSGRHEQYF
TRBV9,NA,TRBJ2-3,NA,CASSVEAGPSTDTQYF
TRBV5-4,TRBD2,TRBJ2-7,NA,CASSTRTSGNYEQYF
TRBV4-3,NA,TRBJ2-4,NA,CASSQAGLAKNIQYF
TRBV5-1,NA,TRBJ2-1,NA,CASSPVGPYNEQFF
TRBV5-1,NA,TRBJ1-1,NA,CASSEYSSEAFF
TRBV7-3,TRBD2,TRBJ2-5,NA,CASSLQGGRRETQYF
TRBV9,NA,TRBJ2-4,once,CASSPDQLNIQYF
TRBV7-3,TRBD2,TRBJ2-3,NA,CASSSQGAGGDTQYF
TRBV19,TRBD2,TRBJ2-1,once,CASAGGRGEQFF
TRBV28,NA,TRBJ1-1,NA,CASSFSTLGVNTEAFF
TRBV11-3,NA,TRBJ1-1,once,CASSLTSRGTEAFF
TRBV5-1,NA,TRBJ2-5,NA,CASSLSSEETQYF
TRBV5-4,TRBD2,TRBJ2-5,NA,CASSPTSGRGKTQYF
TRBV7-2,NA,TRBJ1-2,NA,CASSLGIPYGYTF
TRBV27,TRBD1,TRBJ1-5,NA,CASSFRGGWNQPQHF
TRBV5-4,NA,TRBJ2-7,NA,CASSFSYTSYEQYF
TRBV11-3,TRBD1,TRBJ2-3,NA,CASSLGTGGVSTDTQYF
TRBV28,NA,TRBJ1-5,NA,CASSSREPKHF
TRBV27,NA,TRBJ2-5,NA,CASSLLGGWGETQYF
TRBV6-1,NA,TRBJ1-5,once,CASSATDNQPQHF
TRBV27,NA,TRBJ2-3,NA,CASSLSYGDTQYF
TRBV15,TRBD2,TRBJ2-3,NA,CATRGASGTSSTDTQYF
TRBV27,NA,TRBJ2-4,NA,CASSLNGWGVRIQYF
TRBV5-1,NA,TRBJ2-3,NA,CASSETTRPDTQYF
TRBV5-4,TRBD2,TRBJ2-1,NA,CASSLGLARDNEQFF
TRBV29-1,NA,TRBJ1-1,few,CSVRNTYYTEAFF